These 22 T cell receptor beta chains originate from one sample sequenced in a study of blood T cell repertoires in COVID-19. Clones were read by immunoSEQ multiplex PCR, and TCRdb kept only the in-frame ones, dropping some. The table shows 210,000 or so clones, with about 86% occurring only once. Sequenced: peripheral blood. The receptors here all came from a man younger than 35 with active or convalescent COVID-19.

The rearrangement joins TRBV29-1 to TRBJ2-3, with 12 bases matching TRBD2. The CDR3 has 20 amino acids. V lost 0 bases, J lost 4 bases, and 17 bases stayed unmatched. Per germline, CDR1 SQVTM and CDR2 ANQGSEA. The CDR3 DNA reads as TGCAGCGTTGAAGACTGGTCCGGTTCGACTAGCGGGAGTTCCGCAGATACGCAGTATTTT. Translated: CSVEDWSGSTSGSSADTQYF.

This clone was recorded only once. The chain combines TRBV10-3 with TRBJ2-1, with 9 bases lining up with TRBD1. Per germline, CDR1 ENHRY and CDR2 SYGVKD. The CDR3 contains 18 residues. With V trimmed by 4 bases and J by 0 bases, 10 bases remained unmatched. The CDR3: CAISGSPGTGNSYNEQFF. In DNA form, the CDR3 reads TGTGCCATCAGTGGGAGTCCCGGGACAGGGAACTCCTACAATGAGCAGTTCTTC.

The chain uses TRBV9 and TRBJ2-2; D possibly corresponds to TRBD2 (6 bases). This CDR3 has 15 residues. V lost 3 bases to trimming and J lost 1 base, with 10 bases between them. The germline gives CDR1 SGDLS, CDR2 YYNGEE. CDR3 residues: CASSGRRENTGELFF. As DNA, the CDR3 is TGTGCCAGCAGCGGTAGGCGGGAGAACACCGGGGAGCTGTTTTTT. The complete variable domain, with remaining parts taken from reference TRBV9 and TRBJ2-2, reads DSGVTQTPKHLITATGQRVTLRCSPRSGDLSVYWYQQSLDQGLQFLIQYYNGEERAKGNILERFSAQQFPDLHSELNLSSLELGDSALYFCASSGRRENTGELFFGEGSRLTVL.

The chain employs TRBV4-2 and TRBJ2-5; no definite D call. The CDR3 sequence is 13 residues long. CDR1 is LGHNA and CDR2 is YNFKEQ in the germline V gene. The V and J ends lost 1 base and 8 bases respectively, with 11 bases between them. Here the CDR3 DNA reads TGTGCCAGCAGCCAAGTCCTGGCAGGTACCCAGTACTTC. Amino acids: CASSQVLAGTQYF.

The V and J genes are TRBV7-8 and TRBJ2-7, with 7 positions matching TRBD1. This CDR3 contains 15 residues. Germline CDR1 reads SGHVS; CDR2 reads FQNEAQ. Trimming removed 3 bases from V and 2 bases from J; junction bases left unmatched: 7. Written as DNA, the CDR3 is TGTGCCAGCAGCTTTGATCGGGACAGTCCCTACGAGCAGTACTTC. As protein: CASSFDRDSPYEQYF.

This chain links TRBV5-1 with TRBJ2-7, with a possible D match to TRBD2 (6 bases). The germline gives CDR1 SGHRS, CDR2 YFSETQ. CDR3 size: 14 residues. The germline V and J ends were trimmed by 0 bases and 4 bases, with 11 bases remaining between them. Written as DNA, the CDR3 is TGCGCCAGCAGCTTGGACGCGACTAGATACGAGCAGTACTTC. Translated, it gives CASSLDATRYEQYF.

This sequence joins TRBV30 and TRBJ2-4, with D possibly matching TRBD1 (5 bases). Trimming stripped 0 bases from V and 8 bases from J, with 8 bases between. The CDR3 length is 12 residues. Germline assignment: CDR1 GTSNPN and CDR2 SVGIG (reference sequence). Written as DNA, the CDR3 is TGTGCCTGGAGTGTAACAGGTTACATTCAGTACTTC. This codes for CAWSVTGYIQYF.

The gene calls are TRBV3-1 (or the pseudogene TRBV3-2) and TRBJ2-1; the match to TRBD1 covers 10 bases. CDR1 LGHDT and CDR2 YNNKEL come from the germline V gene (reference sequence). V lost 3 bases to trimming and J lost 8 bases; unmatched junction nucleotides: 7. The CDR3 has 15 amino acids. For the CDR3, the DNA is TGTGCCAGCAGCCAGGGACAGGGGCGACGGGATGAGCAGTTCTTC. This encodes CASSQGQGRRDEQFF.

The gene calls are TRBV7-3 and TRBJ1-1, with a weak D call TRBD1 (5 bases). The CDR3 has 14 amino acids. The V gene's germline CDR1 is SGHTA and CDR2 FQGTGA. The V and J ends lost 2 bases and 4 bases respectively, with 11 bases between them. CDR3 region: CASSLVQGPTEAFF. The CDR3 DNA sequence: TGTGCCAGCAGCTTAGTGCAGGGCCCCACTGAAGCTTTCTTT. Together with reference TRBV7-3 and TRBJ1-1, the CDR3 gives the full variable domain: GAGVSQTPSNKVTEKGKYVELRCDPISGHTALYWYRQSLGQGPEFLIYFQGTGAADDSGLPNDRFFAVRPEGSVSTLKIQRTERGDSAVYLCASSLVQGPTEAFFGQGTRLTVV.

V gene TRBV6-6 combines with J gene TRBJ1-2, with unresolved D. Trimming shortened V by 7 bases and J by 6 bases, and 12 bases separated the two germline ends. The V gene's germline CDR1 is MNHNY and CDR2 SVGAGI (reference sequence). This CDR3 comprises 12 residues. The CDR3 loop reads CASTIPGDGYTF. CDR3 coding DNA: TGTGCCAGCACCATCCCCGGGGATGGCTACACCTTC.

This clone was detected only a few times. The chain recombines TRBV29-1 with TRBJ1-2, with 8 bases fitting TRBD1. Trimming removed 6 bases from V and 0 bases from J; junction bases left unmatched: 21. The CDR3 sequence is 19 residues long. From germline, CDR1 is SQVTM and CDR2 ANQGSEA. The CDR3 coding sequence is TGCAGCGTCGGCGGGGCCCAGACTGATAAGACAGGGGCTAACTATGGCTACACCTTC. Translating gives CSVGGAQTDKTGANYGYTF.

V is TRBV28 and J is TRBJ2-2; 9 bases match TRBD2. Germline V lookup: CDR1 MDHEN, CDR2 SYDVKM. V was pared by 5 bases and J by 5 bases, with 12 bases of the junction left unmatched. There are 17 residues in the CDR3. The CDR3 sequence: CASSPYRLADLTGELFF. The CDR3 DNA reads as TGTGCCAGCAGTCCATATCGACTAGCGGACCTAACCGGGGAGCTGTTTTTT.

The chain links TRBV7-9 to TRBJ2-7; tentative D call: TRBD2 (5 bases). CDR1 is SEHNR and CDR2 is FQNEAQ in the germline V gene (reference sequence). V was shortened by 3 bases and J by 5 bases, with 14 bases between the two germline ends. The CDR3 consists of 14 residues. The DNA of the CDR3 is TGTGCCAGCAGCTTGTGGGAGTCGGGCCACGAGCAGTACTTC. It is translated as CASSLWESGHEQYF.

The CDR3 sequence is CASSYTGQGYEQYF. In nucleotides, the CDR3 is TGTGCCAGCAGTTACACGGGACAGGGCTACGAGCAGTACTTC. V gene TRBV6-2 or TRBV6-3 combines with J gene TRBJ2-7; 9 nucleotides align to TRBD1. Germline loops: CDR1 MNHEY, CDR2 SVGEGT. Trimming removed 2 bases from V and 3 bases from J; junction bases left unmatched: 2. The CDR3 has 14 amino acids.

The V gene is TRBV5-8, the J gene TRBJ1-2; no clear D gene. Trimming removed 6 bases at V and 4 bases at J, with 13 bases between. The germline gives CDR1 SGHTS, CDR2 YDEGEE. This CDR3 spans 13 amino acids. The CDR3 DNA reads TGTGCCAGCACCCCTCCGGGGTTCTATGGCTACACCTTC. Translating it yields CASTPPGFYGYTF.

This clone appeared a single time. This chain uses TRBV15 with TRBJ2-5; D perhaps matches TRBD2 (7 bases). The germline gives CDR1 LNHNV, CDR2 YYDKDF (reference sequence). V was pared by 5 bases and J by 2 bases, with 15 bases between. The CDR3 contains 15 residues. CDR3 in DNA: TGTGCCACCAGCCGCCGGGGGGCAGGACAAGAGACCCAGTACTTC. It translates to CATSRRGAGQETQYF.

The chain uses TRBV29-1 and TRBJ2-7, with 7 bases aligning to TRBD2. There are 13 residues in the CDR3. The V segment lost 6 bases and the J segment 1 base; nucleotides outside the gene matches: 6. Looked up from germline, CDR1 is SQVTM and CDR2 is ANQGSEA. The CDR3 spells CSVAPGGSYEQYF. CDR3 in DNA: TGCAGCGTGGCGCCGGGAGGATCCTACGAGCAGTACTTC.

The rearrangement uses TRBV27 and TRBJ1-1; D unclear. V lost 3 bases and J 1 base, leaving 21 bases between the germline ends. Germline lookup yields CDR1 MNHEY and CDR2 SMNVEV (reference sequence). The CDR3 contains 18 residues. CDR3 in amino acids: CASSFNFILGRPNTEAFF. The CDR3 coding sequence is TGTGCCAGCAGTTTTAATTTTATCTTGGGCAGGCCGAACACTGAAGCTTTCTTT.

This CDR3 is CSASGLAMRGSYEQYF. In DNA, the CDR3 is TGCAGTGCTAGTGGTCTAGCCATGAGAGGCTCCTACGAGCAGTACTTC. This chain connects TRBV20-1 to TRBJ2-7; maybe TRBD2 (5 bases). This CDR3 region has 16 residues. CDR1 is DFQATT and CDR2 is SNEGSKA in the germline V gene (reference sequence). V gave up 3 bases and J gave up 0 bases, with 18 bases separating them.

In its sample, this clone was seen once. V and J are TRBV30 and TRBJ1-2; 7 bases match TRBD1. Per the germline V gene, CDR1 is GTSNPN and CDR2 is SVGIG (reference sequence). The ends lost 7 bases at V and 8 bases at J; junction bases unmatched: 4. There are 10 residues in the CDR3. For the CDR3, the DNA is TGTGCCTTTTACAGGGGCGGCTACACCTTC. Translated: CAFYRGGYTF.

This chain links TRBV2 with TRBJ1-4; D might be TRBD1 (5 bases). CDR1 is SNHLY and CDR2 is FYNNEI in the germline V gene. This CDR3 spans 12 amino acids. Trimming removed 7 bases at V and 6 bases at J, with 9 bases between. CDR3 loop: CASNPTDEKLFF. CDR3 nucleotides: TGTGCCAGCAACCCGACAGATGAAAAACTGTTTTTT. Variable domain in full (rest from reference TRBV2 and TRBJ1-4): EPEVTQTPSHQVTQMGQEVILRCVPISNHLYFYWYRQILGQKVEFLVSFYNNEISEKSEIFDDQFSVERPDGSNFTLKIRSTKLEDSAMYFCASNPTDEKLFFGSGTQLSVL.

Only a few counts were recorded for this clone. The chain couples TRBV19 to TRBJ1-5; no clear D. This CDR3 contains 15 residues. Germline V gives CDR1 LNHDA, CDR2 SQIVND (reference sequence). Trimming took off 5 bases at V and 1 base at J, with 12 bases between the two ends. In DNA, the CDR3 is TGTGCCAGTAGTGACACCGTACGAAGCAATCAGCCCCAGCATTTT. Translation gives CASSDTVRSNQPQHF.